This record covers a single T cell receptor beta chain. Enrolled during active infection, Seattle patients were then followed longitudinally. Original data processing: Estimation of nucleated cell counts relied on the amplification of reference gene primers. TCRdb's table, derived via immunoSEQ multiplex PCR, lists solely in-frame clones and lacks some. The DNA gave D and trimming, while V, J and clone size come from that table. The sample has about 170,000 clones; approximately 91% are singletons. This sample is drawn from a study of blood T cell repertoires in COVID-19. Overall study context: The United States, Italy and Spain were the sources of the acute and convalescent COVID-19 samples. Sources were T cells, B-cell-depleted T cells, or PBMCs; the material itself was cDNA or gDNA.

Looked up from germline, CDR1 is GTSNPN and CDR2 is SVGIG (reference sequence). The V and J ends lost 4 bases and 2 bases, in that order; junction bases with no gene match: 5. The CDR3 is 15 residues long. Source material: peripheral blood. This chain connects TRBV30 to TRBJ2-1; 10 bases line up with TRBD1. The clonotype originates from a man in his late teens or twenties with COVID-19, enrolled during active disease. The CDR3 region has the DNA TGTGCCTGGAACAGGGACAGGGGAGCCTACAATGAGCAGTTCTTC. It specifies CAWNRDRGAYNEQFF.